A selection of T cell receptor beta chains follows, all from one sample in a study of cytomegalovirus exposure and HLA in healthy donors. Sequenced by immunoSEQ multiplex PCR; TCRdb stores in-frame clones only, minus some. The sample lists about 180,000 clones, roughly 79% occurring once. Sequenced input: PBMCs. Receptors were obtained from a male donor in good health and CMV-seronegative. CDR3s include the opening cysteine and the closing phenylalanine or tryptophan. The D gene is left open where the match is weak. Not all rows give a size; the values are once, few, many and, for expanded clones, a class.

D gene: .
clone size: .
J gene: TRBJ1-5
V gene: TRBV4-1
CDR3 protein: CASSREGGSNQPQHF
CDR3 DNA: TGCGCCAGCAGTAGAGAGGGAGGGAGCAATCAGCCCCAGCATTTT

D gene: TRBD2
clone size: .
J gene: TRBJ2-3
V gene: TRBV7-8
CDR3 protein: CASSLVASGRQSKQYF
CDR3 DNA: TGTGCCAGCAGCTTAGTAGCTAGCGGGAGACAAAGCAAGCAGTATTTT

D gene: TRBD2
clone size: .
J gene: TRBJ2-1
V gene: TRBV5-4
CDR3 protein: CASSLPGTSGSHEQFF
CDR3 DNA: TGTGCCAGCAGCCTACCCGGGACTAGCGGGAGCCATGAGCAGTTCTTC

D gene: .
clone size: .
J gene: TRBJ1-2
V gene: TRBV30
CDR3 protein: CAWSVLRTSTSYTF
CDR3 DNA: TGTGCCTGGAGTGTACTTCGGACATCGACGAGCTACACCTTC

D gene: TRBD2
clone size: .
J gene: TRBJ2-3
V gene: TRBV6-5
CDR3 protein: CASSYSLAGDTQYF
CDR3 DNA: TGTGCCAGCAGTTACTCACTAGCGGGGGATACGCAGTATTTT

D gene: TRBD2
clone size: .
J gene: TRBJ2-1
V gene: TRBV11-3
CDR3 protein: CASSLEQGLAGRYNEQFF
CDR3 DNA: TGTGCCAGCAGCTTAGAACAGGGACTAGCGGGTAGATACAATGAGCAGTTCTTC

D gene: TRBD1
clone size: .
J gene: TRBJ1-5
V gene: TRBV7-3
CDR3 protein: CASSRTGGRSQPQHF
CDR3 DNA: TGTGCCAGCAGCCGGACAGGGGGTAGGAGTCAGCCCCAGCATTTT

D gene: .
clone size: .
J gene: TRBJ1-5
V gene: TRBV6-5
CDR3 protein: CASSYGGADQPQHF
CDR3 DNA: TGTGCCAGCAGTTACGGGGGGGCAGATCAGCCCCAGCATTTT

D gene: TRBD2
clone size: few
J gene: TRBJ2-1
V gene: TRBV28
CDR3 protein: CASSLSGSPYNEQFF
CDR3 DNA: TGTGCCAGCAGTCTTAGCGGGTCCCCCTACAATGAGCAGTTCTTC

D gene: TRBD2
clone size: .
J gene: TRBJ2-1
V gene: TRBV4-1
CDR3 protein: CASSQETSGGGNEQFF
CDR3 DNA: TGCGCCAGCAGCCAAGAAACTAGCGGGGGGGGCAATGAGCAGTTCTTC

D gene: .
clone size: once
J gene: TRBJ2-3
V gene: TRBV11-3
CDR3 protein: CASSLDGGRNTDTQYF
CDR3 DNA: TGTGCCAGCAGCTTAGATGGAGGCAGAAACACAGATACGCAGTATTTT

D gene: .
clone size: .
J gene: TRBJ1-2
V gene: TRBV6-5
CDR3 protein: CASSYSGLGYTF
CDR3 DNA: TGTGCCAGCAGTTACTCCGGTCTTGGCTACACCTTC

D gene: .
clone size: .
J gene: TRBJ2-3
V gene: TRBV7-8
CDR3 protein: CASSPFRDQGGDTQYF
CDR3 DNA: TGTGCCAGCAGCCCATTCCGGGACCAGGGGGGAGATACGCAGTATTTT

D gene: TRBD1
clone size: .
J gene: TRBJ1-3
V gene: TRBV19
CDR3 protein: CASSPHRGAGNTIYF
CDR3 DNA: TGTGCCAGTAGTCCACACAGGGGAGCTGGAAACACCATATATTTT

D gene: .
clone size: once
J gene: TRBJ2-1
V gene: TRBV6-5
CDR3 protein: CASSPLQSSYNEQFF
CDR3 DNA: TGTGCCAGCAGCCCCTTACAGAGCTCCTACAATGAGCAGTTCTTC

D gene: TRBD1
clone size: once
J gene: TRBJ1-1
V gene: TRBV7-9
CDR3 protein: CASSRQGVLEAFF
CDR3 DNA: TGTGCCAGCAGCCGACAGGGTGTTCTGGAAGCTTTCTTT

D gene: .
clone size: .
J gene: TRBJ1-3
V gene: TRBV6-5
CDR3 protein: CASSTTQGNTIYF
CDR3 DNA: TGTGCCAGCAGCACGACACAGGGAAACACCATATATTTT

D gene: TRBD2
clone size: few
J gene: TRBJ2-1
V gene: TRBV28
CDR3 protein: CASSASGTSGVYEQFF
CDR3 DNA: TGTGCCAGCAGTGCTTCCGGGACTAGCGGGGTCTATGAGCAGTTCTTC

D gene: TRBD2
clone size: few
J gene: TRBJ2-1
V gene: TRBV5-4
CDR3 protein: CASSLWLAGYNEQFF
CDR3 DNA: TGTGCCAGCAGCTTGTGGCTAGCGGGCTACAATGAGCAGTTCTTC

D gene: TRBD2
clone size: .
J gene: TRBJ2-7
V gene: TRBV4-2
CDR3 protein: CASSPTRGVASYEQYF
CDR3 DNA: TGTGCCAGCAGCCCCACCCGGGGGGTAGCTTCCTACGAGCAGTACTTC

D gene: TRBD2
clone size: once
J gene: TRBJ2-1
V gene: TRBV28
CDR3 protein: CASSSPSSGSNNEQFF
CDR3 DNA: TGTGCCAGCAGTTCCCCCTCTAGCGGGAGTAACAATGAGCAGTTCTTC

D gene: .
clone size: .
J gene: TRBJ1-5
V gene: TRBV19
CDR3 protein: CASSSPPGGSRHQPQHF
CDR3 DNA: TGTGCCAGTAGCAGCCCCCCAGGAGGTTCGAGGCATCAGCCCCAGCATTTT

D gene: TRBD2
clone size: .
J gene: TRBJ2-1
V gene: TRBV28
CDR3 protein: CASSLWASGSAMGEQFF
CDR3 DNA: TGTGCCAGCAGTTTATGGGCTAGCGGGAGTGCTATGGGTGAGCAGTTCTTC

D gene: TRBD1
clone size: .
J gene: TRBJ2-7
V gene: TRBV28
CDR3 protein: CASSFVRDSLFEQYF
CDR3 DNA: TGTGCCAGCAGTTTTGTAAGGGACAGTCTATTCGAGCAGTACTTC

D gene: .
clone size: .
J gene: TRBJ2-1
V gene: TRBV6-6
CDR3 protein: CASSPRPWGHYNEQFF
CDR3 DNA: TGTGCCAGCAGCCCGAGACCCTGGGGGCACTACAATGAGCAGTTCTTC

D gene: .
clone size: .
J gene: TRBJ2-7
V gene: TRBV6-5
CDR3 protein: CASTPRGRSYEQYF
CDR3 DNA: TGTGCCAGCACCCCCCGGGGGAGGTCCTACGAGCAGTACTTC

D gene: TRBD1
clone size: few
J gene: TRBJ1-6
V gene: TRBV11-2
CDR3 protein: CASSLGQGDSPLHF
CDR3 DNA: TGTGCCAGCAGCTTAGGACAGGGGGATTCACCCCTCCACTTT

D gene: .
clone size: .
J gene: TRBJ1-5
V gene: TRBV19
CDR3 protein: CASSISPDRRGQPQHF
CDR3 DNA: TGTGCCAGTAGTATTAGCCCGGACAGAAGGGGCCAACCCCAGCATTTT

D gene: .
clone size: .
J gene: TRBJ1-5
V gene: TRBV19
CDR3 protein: CASSSIAEEGSNQPQHF
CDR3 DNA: TGTGCCAGTAGTTCTATAGCTGAGGAGGGTAGCAATCAGCCCCAGCATTTT

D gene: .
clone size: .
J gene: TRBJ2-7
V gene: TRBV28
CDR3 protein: CASNNPREQYF
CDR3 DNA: TGTGCCAGCAACAACCCCAGAGAGCAGTACTTC

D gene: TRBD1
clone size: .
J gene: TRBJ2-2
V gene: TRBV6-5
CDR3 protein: CASSSETGHGGELFF
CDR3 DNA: TGTGCCAGCAGCTCGGAGACAGGGCATGGCGGGGAGCTGTTTTTT

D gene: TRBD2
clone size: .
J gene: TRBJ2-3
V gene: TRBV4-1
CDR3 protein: CASSQDRASGSGPDTQYF
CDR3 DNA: TGCGCCAGCAGCCAAGATAGGGCTAGCGGGAGCGGTCCAGATACGCAGTATTTT

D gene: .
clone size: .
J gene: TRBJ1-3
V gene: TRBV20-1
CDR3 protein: CSADIGNTIYF
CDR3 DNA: TGCAGTGCGGACATAGGAAACACCATATATTTT

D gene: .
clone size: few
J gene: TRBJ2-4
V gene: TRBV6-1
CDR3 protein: CASRGGVGNIQYF
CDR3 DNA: TGTGCCAGCAGAGGGGGAGTAGGGAACATTCAGTACTTC

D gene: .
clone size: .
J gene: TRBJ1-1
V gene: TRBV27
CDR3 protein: CASSSLTAITEAFF
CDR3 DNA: TGTGCCAGCAGTTCTCTGACAGCGATCACTGAAGCTTTCTTT

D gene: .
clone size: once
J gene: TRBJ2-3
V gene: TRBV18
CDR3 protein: CASSSGGPGADTQYF
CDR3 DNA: TGTGCCAGCTCCTCGGGCGGGCCCGGGGCAGATACGCAGTATTTT

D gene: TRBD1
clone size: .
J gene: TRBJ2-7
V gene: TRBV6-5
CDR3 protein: CASSYSGQGYEQYF
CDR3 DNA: TGTGCCAGCAGTTACTCGGGACAGGGGTACGAGCAGTACTTC

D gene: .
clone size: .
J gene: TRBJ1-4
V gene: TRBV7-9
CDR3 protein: CASSLEGGTNEKLFF
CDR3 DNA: TGTGCCAGCAGCTTAGAAGGGGGTACTAATGAAAAACTGTTTTTT

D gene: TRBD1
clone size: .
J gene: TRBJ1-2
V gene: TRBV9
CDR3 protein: CASSPRTGPDYGYTF
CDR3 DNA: TGTGCCAGCAGCCCCCGGACAGGACCTGACTATGGCTACACCTTC

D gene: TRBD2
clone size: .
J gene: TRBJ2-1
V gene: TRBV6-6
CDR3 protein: CASSTLAGGGNEQFF
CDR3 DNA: TGTGCCAGCAGTACTCTAGCGGGAGGAGGTAATGAGCAGTTCTTC

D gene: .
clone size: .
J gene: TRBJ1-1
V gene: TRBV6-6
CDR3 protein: CASSVEGDTEAFF
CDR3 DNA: TGTGCCAGCAGTGTCGAGGGGGACACTGAAGCTTTCTTT

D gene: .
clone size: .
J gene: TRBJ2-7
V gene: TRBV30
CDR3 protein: CASQVAANYEQYF
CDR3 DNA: TGTGCCAGCCAAGTAGCGGCAAACTACGAGCAGTACTTC

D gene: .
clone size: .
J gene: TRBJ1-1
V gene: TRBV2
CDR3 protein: CASSAKAFF
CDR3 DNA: TGTGCCAGCAGTGCTAAAGCTTTCTTT

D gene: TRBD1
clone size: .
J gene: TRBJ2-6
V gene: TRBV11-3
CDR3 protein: CASSFGTGFDGANVLTF
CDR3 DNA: TGTGCCAGCAGCTTCGGGACAGGGTTTGATGGGGCCAACGTCCTGACTTTC

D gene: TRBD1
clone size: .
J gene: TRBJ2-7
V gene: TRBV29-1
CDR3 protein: CSVGTGGPYEQYF
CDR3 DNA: TGCAGCGTTGGGACAGGGGGCCCCTACGAGCAGTACTTC